Below, 21 T cell receptor beta chains from the same sample are listed, as sequenced in a study of response to subunit inactivated influenza vaccine. Each CDR3 protein gets one entry after TCRdb re-called the RT-PCR reads with MiXCR. This sample carries roughly 550,000 distinct CDR3 sequences, under 30% of them seen once, and the ten largest clones take 2.8%. The sample was also reused in another study, on T cells expressing NK-cell markers. Turning to that study: 5'RACE template switching with UMIs generated TCR beta cDNA.

The source material was CD4+ T cells sorted from PBMCs, sampled 12 days after vaccination. Receptors originate from a man aged 50 or older who received an inactivated influenza vaccine.

This clonotype was recorded a few times. Here the CDR3 reads CASSLEAQGVGEQYF. The CDR3 coding sequence is TGTGCCAGCAGCTTAGAGGCACAGGGAGTGGGAGAGCAGTACTTC. V gene TRBV7-9 combines with J gene TRBJ2-7; possible D gene TRBD1, 6 bases. Germline CDR1 and CDR2: SEHNR and FQNEAQ (reference sequence). This CDR3 is built from 15 residues. Trimming removed 1 base at V and 7 bases at J, with 17 bases between.

This chain connects TRBV12-3 or TRBV12-4 to TRBJ2-7; TRBD2 is a possible D gene (6 bases). This CDR3 has 14 amino acids. V lost 3 bases, J lost 2 bases, and 11 bases lay in between. The CDR3 DNA is TGTGCCAGCAGTTTGGGGCGGGAAACCTACGAGCAGTACTTC. Its protein is CASSLGRETYEQYF.

The chain links TRBV20-1 to TRBJ2-1; D perhaps matches TRBD2 (6 bases). CDR1 is DFQATT, CDR2 SNEGSKA, per germline (reference sequence). The germline V and J ends were trimmed by 8 bases and 6 bases, with 17 bases remaining between them. This CDR3 is 13 amino acids long. The DNA for the CDR3 is TGCAGTACCCCCCGGGGGTCAGGCAATGAGCAGTTCTTC. Translating gives CSTPRGSGNEQFF.

On this clonotype: The junction does not match germline at one end; this may be a read error. This chain links TRBV11-2 with TRBJ2-1; 9 bases align to TRBD2. In germline, CDR1 is SGHAT, CDR2 FQNNGV. The CDR3 runs to 17 residues. The CDR3 nucleotides are TGTGCCAGCAGCTTAGTGGTAGGGCTAGCGGGGTACACTGAGCAGTTCTTC. This translates into CASSLVVGLAGYTEQFF. Complete variable domain (other parts from reference TRBV11-2 and TRBJ2-1): EAGVAQSPRYKIIEKRQSVAFWCNPISGHATLYWYQQILGQGPKLLIQFQNNGVVDDSQLPKDRFSAERLKGVDSTLKIQPAKLEDSAVYLCASSLVVGLAGYTEQFFGPGTRLTVL.

The chain has TRBV18 and TRBJ1-6, with TRBD1 as a possible D gene (5 bases). The CDR3 is made up of 16 amino acids. Germline V gene lookup returns CDR1 KGHSH and CDR2 LQKENI. V lost 2 bases to trimming and J lost 11 bases, with 19 bases between them. The CDR3 is CASSPSPGRGYPPLHF. The CDR3 region has the DNA TGTGCCAGCTCACCATCTCCGGGCCGGGGGTATCCACCCCTCCACTTT.

The V call is TRBV12-3 or TRBV12-4, the J call TRBJ2-7; D assignment may be TRBD1 or TRBD2 (6 bases each). Between the trimmed V and J ends, which lost 2 bases and 1 base, there was a span of 18 bases. There are 17 residues in the CDR3. The CDR3, as DNA: TGTGCCAGCAGTTTACGACGGACGGGGGCCTCTTCCTACGAGCAGTACTTC. Protein sequence: CASSLRRTGASSYEQYF.

The V call is TRBV6-2 or TRBV6-3, the J call TRBJ2-7; D perhaps matches TRBD2 (5 bases). Per the germline V gene, CDR1 is MNHEY and CDR2 is SVGEGT. The CDR3 runs 14 residues. Trimming removed 10 bases at V and 9 bases at J, with 25 bases between. Here the CDR3 DNA reads TGTGCCACCCGAAGCGGCGGATCCAATGGGGTGCAGTACTTC. Translation: CATRSGGSNGVQYF.

The V and J genes are TRBV20-1 and TRBJ2-2, with TRBD1 matching over 8 bases. The CDR3 is 13 amino acids. Germline V gene lookup returns CDR1 DFQATT and CDR2 SNEGSKA (reference sequence). Losses at the gene ends were 5 bases for V and 4 bases for J; bases not matched to a gene: 3. DNA for the CDR3: TGCAGTGCTTTAACAGGGGGCACCGGGGAGCTGTTTTTT. It codes for CSALTGGTGELFF.

This sequence joins TRBV27 and TRBJ2-6; D possibly corresponds to TRBD2 (6 bases). Germline V gene data show CDR1 as MNHEY and CDR2 as SMNVEV (reference sequence). The CDR3 covers 17 residues. The V and J ends lost 2 bases and 4 bases respectively, with 15 bases between them. CDR3 loop: CASSLSIPGVGANVLTF. The DNA of the CDR3 is TGTGCCAGCAGTTTAAGCATTCCGGGAGTCGGGGCCAACGTCCTGACTTTC.

The V call is TRBV20-1, the J call TRBJ1-5; D call uncertain. The germline gives CDR1 DFQATT, CDR2 SNEGSKA (reference sequence). CDR3 size: 13 residues. V was pared by 4 bases and J by 5 bases, with 12 bases between. The CDR3 loop is CSAKGQLDQPQHF. The CDR3, as DNA: TGCAGTGCTAAAGGGCAGCTTGATCAGCCCCAGCATTTT.

This clonotype was seen only a few times. V gene TRBV29-1 combines with J gene TRBJ1-2; 9 nucleotides line up with TRBD1. CDR1 is SQVTM and CDR2 is ANQGSEA in the germline V gene. The trim removed 1 base at V and 8 bases at J, leaving 5 bases unmatched. This CDR3 contains 13 residues. The CDR3 bases are TGCAGCGTTGAAGTGGGACAGGGAGGGGGCTACACCTTC. It yields the protein CSVEVGQGGGYTF.

This clonotype was seen more than once but under ten times. The J gene is TRBJ2-7, the V gene TRBV20-1; 7 nucleotides agree with TRBD2. CDR3 size: 13 residues. Germline loops: CDR1 DFQATT, CDR2 SNEGSKA (reference sequence). V gave up 6 bases and J gave up 2 bases; unmatched junction bases: 7. CDR3 sequence (DNA): TGCAGTGCGTTAGCGGGTCTCGCCTACGAGCAGTACTTC. As protein: CSALAGLAYEQYF.

This chain joins TRBV5-5 and TRBJ1-4; D gene uncertain. The CDR3 totals 14 residues. Trimming removed 2 bases from V and 1 base from J, with 6 bases in between. Germline V lookup: CDR1 SGHKS, CDR2 YYEKEE (reference sequence). CDR3 amino acids: CASSFARTNEKLFF. The CDR3 nucleotides read TGTGCCAGCAGCTTTGCCCGAACTAATGAAAAACTGTTTTTT.

This clonotype turned up a few times. The chain employs TRBV27 and TRBJ2-7, with 7 bases matching TRBD1. J was trimmed by 4 bases and V by 5 bases; bases with no gene match: 11. The CDR3 spans 15 residues. The germline V gene encodes CDR1 MNHEY and CDR2 SMNVEV (reference sequence). The CDR3 nucleotides are TGTGCCAGCAGTAAACAGGGGTCCTACTGGTACGAGCAGTACTTC. It is translated as CASSKQGSYWYEQYF.

The chain is built from TRBV9 and TRBJ2-2, with TRBD2 identical over 7 bases. The CDR3 spans 15 residues. With 3 bases clipped from V and 1 base from J, the junction kept 3 bases outside the gene matches. The germline gives CDR1 SGDLS, CDR2 YYNGEE. The CDR3, as DNA: TGTGCCAGCAGCGCGACTAGCCTGAACACCGGGGAGCTGTTTTTT. It is translated as CASSATSLNTGELFF.

This clonotype has a handful of counts. J is TRBJ2-1 and V is TRBV12-3 or TRBV12-4; 16 bases line up with TRBD2. CDR3 size: 19 residues. Losses at the gene ends were 11 bases for V and 1 base for J; bases not matched to a gene: 14. The CDR3 here is CAFCSGTSGRARSYNEQFF. CDR3 in DNA: TGTGCCTTCTGTTCAGGGACTAGCGGGAGGGCCAGGTCCTACAATGAGCAGTTCTTC.

This clonotype has a handful of counts. The CDR3 bases are TGCAGTGCTAGGCGAGGGACATCTCCCCTCTCCTACGAGCAGTACTTC. This gives the protein CSARRGTSPLSYEQYF. V gene TRBV20-1 combines with J gene TRBJ2-7; possibly TRBD1 for D (6 bases). Germline assignment: CDR1 DFQATT and CDR2 SNEGSKA (reference sequence). The CDR3 runs to 16 residues. Trimming cost V 3 bases and J 0 bases, with 18 bases left between them.

J is TRBJ2-3 and V is TRBV9; 7 positions match TRBD2. The CDR3 contains 16 residues. J lost 4 bases, V lost 0 bases, and 8 bases had no gene match. The germline CDR1 and CDR2 sequences are SGDLS and YYNGEE. The CDR3 here is CASSVGEGGSSDTQYF. CDR3 DNA: TGTGCCAGCAGCGTAGGTGAGGGCGGGAGCTCAGATACGCAGTATTTT.

This chain joins TRBV19 and TRBJ1-2; no reliable D call. From germline, CDR1 is LNHDA and CDR2 SQIVND (reference sequence). V lost 4 bases and J 5 bases, leaving 11 bases between the germline ends. This CDR3 spans 13 amino acids. The CDR3 is CASSTDGKYGYTF. CDR3 bases: TGTGCCAGTAGTACGGACGGAAAATATGGCTACACCTTC.

The table lists this clonotype with a count of one. The V call is TRBV4-3, the J call TRBJ2-1; D perhaps matches TRBD1 (5 bases). The germline V gene has CDR1 LGHNA and CDR2 YSLEER. This CDR3 is built from 13 residues. Between the trimmed V and J ends, which lost 3 bases and 5 bases, there was a span of 8 bases. CDR3 DNA: TGCGCCAGCAGCCACCCGACAGACAATGAGCAGTTCTTC. Its protein is CASSHPTDNEQFF.

This clonotype appeared a few times. The chain's CDR3 is CASSRTDEGEQFF. CDR3 DNA sequence: TGTGCCAGCAGCCGAACAGATGAGGGTGAGCAGTTCTTC. V usage is TRBV28 and J usage is TRBJ2-1, with a weak D call TRBD2 (5 bases). V gave up 6 bases and J gave up 9 bases, with 15 bases separating them. Germline loops: CDR1 MDHEN, CDR2 SYDVKM. This CDR3 is built from 13 residues. The full variable domain, its missing parts supplied by reference TRBV28 and TRBJ2-1, is DVKVTQSSRYLVKRTGEKVFLECVQDMDHENMFWYRQDPGLGLRLIYFSYDVKMKEKGDIPEGYSVSREKKERFSLILESASTNQTSMYLCASSRTDEGEQFFGPGTRLTVL.